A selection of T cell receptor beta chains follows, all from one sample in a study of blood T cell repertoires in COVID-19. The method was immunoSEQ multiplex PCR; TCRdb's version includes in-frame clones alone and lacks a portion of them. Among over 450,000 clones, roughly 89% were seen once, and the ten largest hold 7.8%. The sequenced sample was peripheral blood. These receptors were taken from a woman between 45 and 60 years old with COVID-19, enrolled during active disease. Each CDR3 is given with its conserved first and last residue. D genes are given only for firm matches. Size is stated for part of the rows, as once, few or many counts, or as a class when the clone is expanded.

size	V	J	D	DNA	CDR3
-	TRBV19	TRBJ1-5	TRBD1	TGTGCCAGTAGTAAGAGGGGGCCTAGTCAGCCCCAGCATTTT	CASSKRGPSQPQHF
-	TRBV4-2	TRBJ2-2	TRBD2	TGTGCCAGCAGCCAAGATTACGGGGGGGCCGGGACCGGGGAGCTGTTTTTT	CASSQDYGGAGTGELFF
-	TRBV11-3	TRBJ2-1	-	TGTGCCAGCAGCTTAGGCGGGTGGGGGAGGACCGTTAATGAGCAGTTCTTC	CASSLGGWGRTVNEQFF
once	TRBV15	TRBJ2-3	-	TGTGCCACCAGCAGAGAACCCTCCGAGGGAGATACGCAGTATTTT	CATSREPSEGDTQYF
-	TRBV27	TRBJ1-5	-	TGTGCCAGAGGACACAACAATCAGCCCCAGCATTTT	CARGHNNQPQHF
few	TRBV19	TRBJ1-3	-	TGTGCCGGCAGGGGCCCTGGAAACACCATATATTTT	CAGRGPGNTIYF
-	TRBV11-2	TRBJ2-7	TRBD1	TGTGCCAGCAGCTTTGGGACAGATAGCTCCTACGAGCAGTACTTC	CASSFGTDSSYEQYF
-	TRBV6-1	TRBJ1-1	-	TGTGCCAGCAGTGAAAGTATAAGGGGAGCTTTCTTT	CASSESIRGAFF
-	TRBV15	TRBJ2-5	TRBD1	TGTGCCACCAGCACCCGGGACAGGGGAGAGACCCAGTACTTC	CATSTRDRGETQYF
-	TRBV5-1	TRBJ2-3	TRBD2	TGCGCCAGCAGCTTGGCCCCGGGACTAGCGACAGATACGCAGTATTTT	CASSLAPGLATDTQYF
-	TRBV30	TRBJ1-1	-	TGTGCCTGGAACCCAGGGAACACTGAAGCTTTCTTT	CAWNPGNTEAFF
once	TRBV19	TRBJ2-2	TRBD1	TGTGCCACTTACAGGGGGAACACCGGGGAGCTGTTTTTT	CATYRGNTGELFF
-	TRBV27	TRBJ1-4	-	TGTGCCAGCAGTTTAAGGGAGAATGAAAAACTGTTTTTT	CASSLRENEKLFF
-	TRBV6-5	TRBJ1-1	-	TGTGCCAGCAGTTACTCCGGGGGGAAGAACACTGAAGCTTTCTTT	CASSYSGGKNTEAFF
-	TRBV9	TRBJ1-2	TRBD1	TGTGCCAGCAGCTTCAAACAGGGGGTTCCCTACTATGGCTACACCTTC	CASSFKQGVPYYGYTF
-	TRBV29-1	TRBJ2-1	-	TGCAGCGTCTCCGGGAGTATAACTGAGCAGTTCTTC	CSVSGSITEQFF
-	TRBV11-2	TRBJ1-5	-	TGTGCCAGCAGCTTTAACGGGATGAGCAATCAGCCCCAGCATTTT	CASSFNGMSNQPQHF
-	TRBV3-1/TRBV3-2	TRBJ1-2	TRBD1	TGTGCCAGCAGGCCCGCTGGACAGGGGTATGGCTACACCTTC	CASRPAGQGYGYTF
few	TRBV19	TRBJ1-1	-	TGTGCCAGCCAGCAGGATCTGAACACTGAAGCTTTCTTT	CASQQDLNTEAFF
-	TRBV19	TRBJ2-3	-	TGTGCCAGTCGTATGTTCGGCACAGATACGCAGTATTTT	CASRMFGTDTQYF
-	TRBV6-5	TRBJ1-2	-	TGTGCCAGCAGCCCCGGAGGGATAGATGGCTACACCTTC	CASSPGGIDGYTF
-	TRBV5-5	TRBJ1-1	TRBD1	TGTGCCAGCAGCTTGGGACAGGGGCGGGGTGGGAGCACTGAAGCTTTCTTT	CASSLGQGRGGSTEAFF
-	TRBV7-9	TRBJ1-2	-	TGTGCCAGCAGCTTAGAGGGGTCTTCTGGGAACTATGGCTACACCTTC	CASSLEGSSGNYGYTF
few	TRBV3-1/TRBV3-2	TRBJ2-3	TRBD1	TGTGCCAGCAGCCTCTACAGGGGGGATACGCAGTATTTT	CASSLYRGDTQYF
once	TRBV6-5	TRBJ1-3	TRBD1	TGTGCCAGCAGTCGGGACAGAGGAAACACCATATATTTT	CASSRDRGNTIYF
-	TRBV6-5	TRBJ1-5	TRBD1	TGTGCCAGCACCCTACCGGGACAGGGACAGCCCCAGCATTTT	CASTLPGQGQPQHF
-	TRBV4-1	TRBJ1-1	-	TGCGCCAGCAGCCAACTAGAGACAGCTAACACTGAAGCTTTCTTT	CASSQLETANTEAFF
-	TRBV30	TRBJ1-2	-	TGTGCCTGGAGTGTACAGCAAATCTATGGCTACACCTTC	CAWSVQQIYGYTF
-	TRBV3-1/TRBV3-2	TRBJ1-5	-	TGTGCCAGCAGCCAATCCGGGGGTGGGAGTCAGCCCCAGCATTTT	CASSQSGGGSQPQHF
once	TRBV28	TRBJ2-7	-	TGTGCCATCGGGCGTAGCGGTCGCGAGCAGTACTTC	CAIGRSGREQYF
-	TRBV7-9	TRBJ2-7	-	TGTGCCAGCAGCTTAGCGGGGGGGCCCTCCGAGCAGTACTTC	CASSLAGGPSEQYF
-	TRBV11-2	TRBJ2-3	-	TGTGCCAGCAGCTTAGATCAGGGCCCCGCGGCAGATACGCAGTATTTT	CASSLDQGPAADTQYF
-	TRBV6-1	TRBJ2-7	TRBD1	TGTGCCAGCAGTGATATCGGCAGGGGGTACGAGCAGTACTTC	CASSDIGRGYEQYF